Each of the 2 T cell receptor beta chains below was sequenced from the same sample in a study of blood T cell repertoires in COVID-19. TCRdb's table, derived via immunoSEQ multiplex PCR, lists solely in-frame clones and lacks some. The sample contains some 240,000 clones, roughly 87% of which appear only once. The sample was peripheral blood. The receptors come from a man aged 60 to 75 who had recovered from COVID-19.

CDR3 protein: CASSLGGADTQYF. In nucleotides, the CDR3 is TGCGCCAGCAGCTTGGGGGGGGCAGATACGCAGTATTTT. V and J are TRBV5-1 and TRBJ2-3, with D maybe TRBD2 (6 bases). Germline V lookup: CDR1 SGHRS, CDR2 YFSETQ. The ends were cut back, 0 bases at V and 4 bases at J, with 6 bases in the middle. This CDR3 spans 13 amino acids.

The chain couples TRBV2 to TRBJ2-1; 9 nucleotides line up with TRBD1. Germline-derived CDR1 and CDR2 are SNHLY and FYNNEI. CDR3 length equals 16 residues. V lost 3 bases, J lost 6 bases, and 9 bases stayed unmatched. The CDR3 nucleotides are TGTGCCAGCAGTGACGTAGGGGACAGGGTAGTCAATGAGCAGTTCTTC. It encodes CASSDVGDRVVNEQFF.